This entry describes one T cell receptor (beta chain). These data belong to a study of radiotherapy plus CTLA-4 blockade in lung cancer. Looked up from germline, CDR1 is SGHRS and CDR2 is YFSETQ. With 2 bases removed from V and 4 bases from J, the gap between germline ends came to 9 bases. This CDR3 is 14 amino acids long. The assay was immunoSEQ multiplex PCR, and TCRdb's table has in-frame clones only and misses some. The sample yields approximately 73,000 clones, around 87% seen once. Sample: peripheral blood, taken from a patient treated with radiotherapy plus ipilimumab. The chain combines TRBV5-1 with TRBJ1-4; D remains ambiguous. The sequence derives from a human donor with non-small cell lung cancer that progressed on radiotherapy plus ipilimumab. The CDR3 nucleotides read TGCGCCAGCAGCTTAGACCCGGTTAATGAAAAACTGTTTTTT. The encoded protein is CASSLDPVNEKLFF.